One sample yielded the 21 T cell receptor beta chains listed below, sequenced in a study of blood T cell repertoires in COVID-19. Here immunoSEQ multiplex PCR was the method, and the copy in TCRdb shows in-frame clones only, minus some. Altogether 140,000 to 150,000 clones are present, more than 65% being singletons, with the ten largest covering less than 5.5%. The sequenced sample consisted of peripheral blood. These receptors all come from a man aged 60-69 years with acute or convalescent COVID-19.

This clone is a singleton in its sample. Other DNA sequences in the same sample also yield this CDR3. The rearrangement links TRBV11-1 to TRBJ2-1; 9 nucleotides match TRBD2. V lost 3 bases, J lost 1 base, and 1 base stayed unmatched. Germline values: CDR1 SGHAT, CDR2 FQDESV (reference sequence). The CDR3 is 15 amino acids. CDR3 DNA sequence: TGTGCCAGCAGCTTGACTAGCGGATCCTACAATGAGCAGTTCTTC. Translating gives CASSLTSGSYNEQFF.

The V gene is TRBV19, the J gene TRBJ2-1; 7 bases map to TRBD2. V lost 0 bases, J lost 3 bases, and 5 bases stayed unmatched. The CDR3 consists of 16 residues. Germline CDR1 and CDR2: LNHDA and SQIVND (reference sequence). The CDR3 protein is CASSIDEGGYYNEQFF. The CDR3, as DNA: TGTGCCAGTAGTATAGATGAGGGAGGGTACTACAATGAGCAGTTCTTC. Full variable domain (missing parts from reference TRBV19 and TRBJ2-1): DGGITQSPKYLFRKEGQNVTLSCEQNLNHDAMYWYRQDPGQGLRLIYYSQIVNDFQKGDIAEGYSVSREKKESFPLTVTSAQKNPTAFYLCASSIDEGGYYNEQFFGPGTRLTVL.

The chain links TRBV5-1 to TRBJ2-1, with D possibly being TRBD2 (5 bases). The CDR3 spans 15 residues. CDR1 is SGHRS, CDR2 YFSETQ, per germline. V was shortened by 0 bases and J by 8 bases, with 15 bases between the two germline ends. CDR3 coding DNA: TGCGCCAGCAGCTTGGTGGCTAGCAAGGGCGATGAGCAGTTCTTC. Translation gives CASSLVASKGDEQFF.

The rearrangement uses TRBV19 and TRBJ2-2; 7 positions agree with TRBD2. This CDR3 spans 15 amino acids. Germline-derived CDR1 and CDR2 are LNHDA and SQIVND (reference sequence). The V and J ends lost 4 bases and 5 bases, in that order; junction bases with no gene match: 7. The CDR3 DNA is TGTGCCAGTAGTAACGCGGGAGATCGAACCGGGGAGCTGTTTTTT. Translated, it gives CASSNAGDRTGELFF.

CDR3 in DNA: TGCGCCAGCAGCCAAGATTTCCTCTCAGGAGGGTCACCCCTCCACTTT. Amino acids: CASSQDFLSGGSPLHF. The chain couples TRBV4-1 to TRBJ1-6; no reliable D call. Germline assignment: CDR1 MGHRA and CDR2 YSYEKL. This CDR3 contains 16 residues. V was shortened by 0 bases and J by 10 bases, with 16 bases between the two germline ends.

The rearrangement uses TRBV5-1 and TRBJ2-7; D ambiguous. Germline V gives CDR1 SGHRS, CDR2 YFSETQ. This CDR3 has 13 amino acids. The germline V and J ends were trimmed by 0 bases and 3 bases, with 7 bases remaining between them. The CDR3 DNA reads as TGCGCCAGCAGCTTGGATAGTCTCTACGAGCAGTACTTC. It yields the protein CASSLDSLYEQYF.

This clone was seen a few times. The V gene is TRBV2, the J gene TRBJ1-4; no clear D gene. CDR3 length: 13 residues. Germline-derived CDR1 and CDR2 are SNHLY and FYNNEI. V gave up 7 bases and J gave up 11 bases, with 17 bases separating them. The CDR3 DNA sequence: TGTGCCAGCAAAGGCTCTATGGCGGGGAAACTGTTTTTT. As protein: CASKGSMAGKLFF. Together with reference TRBV2 and TRBJ1-4, the CDR3 gives the full variable domain: EPEVTQTPSHQVTQMGQEVILRCVPISNHLYFYWYRQILGQKVEFLVSFYNNEISEKSEIFDDQFSVERPDGSNFTLKIRSTKLEDSAMYFCASKGSMAGKLFFGSGTQLSVL.

This chain connects TRBV27 to TRBJ2-3; 13 bases align to TRBD2. Trimming cost V 5 bases and J 6 bases; bases outside gene matches: 5. Germline CDR1 MNHEY, CDR2 SMNVEV (reference sequence). This CDR3 has 15 residues. The CDR3 sequence: CASSAGLAGEDTQYF. The CDR3 nucleotides are TGTGCCAGCAGTGCTGGACTAGCGGGAGAGGATACGCAGTATTTT.

The chain couples TRBV27 to TRBJ1-1; maybe TRBD1 (5 bases). This CDR3 spans 15 amino acids. The germline V gene encodes CDR1 MNHEY and CDR2 SMNVEV (reference sequence). Trimming left V 3 bases short and J 6 bases short, with 17 bases between. For the CDR3, the DNA is TGTGCCAGCAGTTTGGATTTAAGACAGCCCTCTGAAGCTTTCTTT. Translation gives CASSLDLRQPSEAFF.

The genes are TRBV2 and TRBJ2-7; tentatively, D is TRBD1 (5 bases). In germline, CDR1 is SNHLY, CDR2 FYNNEI. CDR3 length: 14 amino acids. Trimming pared 3 bases from V and 0 bases from J, leaving 9 bases between. CDR3 DNA sequence: TGTGCCAGCAGTGACAGGGTGATCTCCTACGAGCAGTACTTC. Protein: CASSDRVISYEQYF.

The rearrangement joins TRBV29-1 to TRBJ1-2; a weak D match, TRBD1 (5 bases). Trimming left V 6 bases short and J 2 bases short, with 13 bases between. CDR3 size: 13 residues. Germline CDR1 reads SQVTM; CDR2 reads ANQGSEA. This CDR3 is CSVGQQVNYGYTF. CDR3 DNA: TGCAGCGTCGGACAACAGGTGAACTATGGCTACACCTTC.

The CDR3 loop reads CASSQAAGEGSNIQYF. The CDR3 coding sequence is TGTGCCAGCAGCCAAGCTGCGGGAGAGGGTTCGAACATTCAGTACTTC. The V gene is TRBV4-2, the J gene TRBJ2-4, with 7 nucleotides matching TRBD2. There are 16 residues in the CDR3. Germline assignment: CDR1 LGHNA and CDR2 YNFKEQ. With 1 base clipped from V and 7 bases from J, the junction kept 10 bases outside the gene matches.

The rearrangement uses TRBV18 and TRBJ2-5; 7 bases map to TRBD1. J gave up 5 bases and V 1 base, and 4 bases lay outside the gene matches. Germline CDR1 KGHSH, CDR2 LQKENI. The CDR3 contains 14 residues. Here the CDR3 reads CASSPQGAGETQYF. CDR3 sequence (DNA): TGTGCCAGCTCACCACAGGGGGCTGGGGAGACCCAGTACTTC.

CDR3 in DNA: TGTGCCAGCAGCCAAGGCAACAGGGCGACCGGCTACACCTTC. It encodes CASSQGNRATGYTF. V gene TRBV3-1 (or the pseudogene TRBV3-2) combines with J gene TRBJ1-2; tentative D call: TRBD1 (6 bases). V was trimmed by 1 base and J by 8 bases, leaving 14 bases between them. CDR1 LGHDT and CDR2 YNNKEL come from the germline V gene (reference sequence). The CDR3 consists of 14 residues.

Concerning this clone itself: One end of the junction does not line up with germline, which may come from a read error. The V and J genes are TRBV28 and TRBJ2-7; D uncertain. Germline V gives CDR1 MDHEN, CDR2 SYDVKM. The CDR3 is 12 amino acids. CDR3 DNA: TGTGCCAGCAGTTTCCAACACTACGGGCAGTACTTC. Residues: CASSFQHYGQYF.

This chain connects TRBV13 to TRBJ1-1; D gene unclear. Germline V lookup: CDR1 PRHDT, CDR2 FYEKMQ (reference sequence). V lost 2 bases, J lost 1 base, and 11 bases lay in between. The CDR3 runs to 15 residues. The CDR3 coding sequence is TGTGCCAGCAGCTTATACGAGGAGGGGAACACTGAAGCTTTCTTT. It translates to CASSLYEEGNTEAFF.

The V gene is TRBV15, the J gene TRBJ1-2; D gene uncertain. Germline loops: CDR1 LNHNV, CDR2 YYDKDF (reference sequence). This CDR3 comprises 16 residues. V dropped 0 bases and J dropped 0 bases, with 11 bases sitting between them. CDR3 sequence reads: CATSRDQTVSNYGYTF. The DNA for the CDR3 is TGTGCCACCAGCAGAGATCAAACAGTCTCTAACTATGGCTACACCTTC.

The J gene is TRBJ2-7, the V gene TRBV7-3, with 7 bases matching TRBD1. V trimming: 5 bases; J trimming: 0 bases; junction bases outside the gene matches: 1. Germline loops: CDR1 SGHTA, CDR2 FQGTGA. CDR3 size: 13 residues. The CDR3 DNA sequence: TGTGCCAGCAGCCGGGACAGCTCCTACGAGCAGTACTTC. It yields the protein CASSRDSSYEQYF.

The chain recombines TRBV6-1 with TRBJ2-5; D is possibly TRBD2 (5 bases). The germline V gene encodes CDR1 MNHNS and CDR2 SASEGT. The CDR3 runs to 16 residues. V lost 1 base, J lost 7 bases, and 19 bases lay in between. The chain's CDR3 is CASSEGGWAGVGTQYF. In DNA form, the CDR3 reads TGTGCCAGCAGTGAAGGAGGGTGGGCCGGTGTTGGGACCCAGTACTTC.

This clone was seen a handful of times. The chain is built from TRBV27 and TRBJ1-2, with D possibly matching TRBD1 (6 bases). The CDR3 spans 12 residues. In germline, CDR1 is MNHEY, CDR2 SMNVEV (reference sequence). V gave up 6 bases and J gave up 7 bases, with 12 bases separating them. The CDR3 region is CASRAEGVGYTF. CDR3 nucleotide sequence: TGTGCCAGCAGGGCTGAGGGGGTTGGCTACACCTTC.

This clone appeared a single time. The chain joins TRBV30 to TRBJ1-2; D might be TRBD1 (5 bases). Trimming cost V 1 base and J 4 bases, with 10 bases left between them. The CDR3 extends over 13 amino acids. Germline V gives CDR1 GTSNPN, CDR2 SVGIG (reference sequence). The DNA of the CDR3 is TGTGCCTGGAGTGAGTCCGGGGGCTATGGCTACACCTTC. Amino acids: CAWSESGGYGYTF.